Listed below are T cell receptor beta chains from one sample, sequenced in a study of T cells after yellow fever vaccination. TCRdb used MiXCR to reprocess the 5' RACE reads, holding one entry per CDR3 protein. The sample shows nearly 350,000 distinct CDR3 sequences, 8% to 9.5% of them seen only once. Sequences were derived from PBMCs, sampled roughly 45 days after the first yellow fever vaccination. The origin of the receptors is a man aged 18-30 years who received the YFV17D yellow fever vaccine. The CDR3 runs from the conserved cysteine through the conserved F or W. The order of the fields is D gene, clone size, V gene, J gene, CDR3 protein, CDR3 DNA. A D gene is named only where the DNA matches it firmly. Clone size is stated in some rows and not others, as once, few, many or a class when expanded.

>-|few|TRBV11-2|TRBJ2-2
CASSSHGRQDHRGGELFF
TGTGCCAGCAGCTCTCACGGCAGGCAGGACCATCGTGGCGGGGAGCTGTTTTTT
>-|few|TRBV20-1|TRBJ2-3
CSATNPLNTDTQYF
TGCAGTGCTACCAATCCACTTAACACAGATACGCAGTATTTT
>TRBD1|few|TRBV5-6|TRBJ1-2
CASSVYRGRDGYTF
TGTGCCAGCAGCGTTTACAGGGGGCGGGATGGCTACACCTTC
>TRBD1|few|TRBV25-1|TRBJ1-2
CASIGSGTGGTSVHGYTF
TGTGCCAGCATCGGGTCCGGGACAGGGGGCACCTCAGTGCATGGCTACACCTTC
>-|few|TRBV6-5|TRBJ1-2
CASSYSSGLVTFGYTF
TGTGCCAGCAGTTACTCTTCAGGGCTCGTGACGTTCGGCTACACCTTC
>-|few|TRBV6-2/TRBV6-3|TRBJ1-5
CASSYRDGNQPQHF
TGTGCCAGCAGTTACCGTGATGGCAATCAGCCCCAGCATTTT
>-|few|TRBV4-2|TRBJ1-1
CASSQYDLSTEAFF
TGTGCCAGCAGCCAATACGATCTGAGCACTGAAGCTTTCTTT
>-|-|TRBV6-2/TRBV6-3|TRBJ2-1
CATQLQNRDGAYNEQFF
TGTGCCACCCAACTTCAGAACCGGGACGGTGCGTACAATGAGCAGTTCTTC
>TRBD2|-|TRBV27|TRBJ2-1
CASSLALAGGAYNEQFF
TGTGCCAGCAGTTTAGCTCTAGCGGGGGGGGCCTACAATGAGCAGTTCTTC
>-|-|TRBV7-8|TRBJ1-1
CASSPWKLNTEAFF
TGTGCCAGCAGCCCCTGGAAACTAAACACTGAAGCTTTCTTT
>TRBD1|-|TRBV5-1|TRBJ2-4
CARADRAEGLSKNIQYF
TGCGCCAGGGCCGACAGGGCTGAGGGTCTCTCCAAAAACATTCAGTACTTC